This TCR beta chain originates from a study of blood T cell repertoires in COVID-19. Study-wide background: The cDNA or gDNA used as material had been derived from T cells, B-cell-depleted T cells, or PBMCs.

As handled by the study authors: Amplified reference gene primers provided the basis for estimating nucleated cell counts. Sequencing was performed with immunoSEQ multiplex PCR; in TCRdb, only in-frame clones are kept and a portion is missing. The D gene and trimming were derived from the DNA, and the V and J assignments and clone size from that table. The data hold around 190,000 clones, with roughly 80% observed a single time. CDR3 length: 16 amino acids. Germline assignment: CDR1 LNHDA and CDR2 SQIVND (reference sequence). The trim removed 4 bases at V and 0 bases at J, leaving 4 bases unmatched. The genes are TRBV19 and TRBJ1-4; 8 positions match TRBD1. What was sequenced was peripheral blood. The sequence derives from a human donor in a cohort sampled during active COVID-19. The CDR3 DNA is TGTGCCAGTAGTACAGGGGGCATTACAACTAATGAAAAACTGTTTTTT. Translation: CASSTGGITTNEKLFF.